These 22 T cell receptor beta chains came from one sample sequenced in a study of cytomegalovirus exposure and HLA in healthy donors. Vbeta (60) and Jbeta (13) primers were used in the PCR. Clones were read by immunoSEQ multiplex PCR, and TCRdb kept only the in-frame ones, dropping some. The sample contains about 160,000 clones, 60% to 70% of which appear only once. What was sequenced was PBMCs. These receptor sequences come from a woman aged 55-69 years in good health and CMV-seropositive.

J is TRBJ1-2 and V is TRBV6-4; TRBD1 aligns across 12 bases. The CDR3 is 17 residues long. The V gene's germline CDR1 is MRHNA and CDR2 SNTAGT. V lost 2 bases to trimming and J lost 0 bases; unmatched junction nucleotides: 4. CDR3 sequence: CASSDPGTGGSNYGYTF. CDR3 coding DNA: TGTGCCAGCAGTGACCCAGGGACAGGGGGCTCTAACTATGGCTACACCTTC.

The chain couples TRBV2 to TRBJ2-1; 8 bases agree with TRBD2. The J segment lost 1 base and the V segment lost 2 bases, leaving 7 bases of the junction unmatched. The germline gives CDR1 SNHLY, CDR2 FYNNEI. The CDR3 runs 17 residues. As DNA, the CDR3 is TGTGCCAGCAGTGAATTGCTAGCGGGTATATCCTACAATGAGCAGTTCTTC. Protein sequence: CASSELLAGISYNEQFF.

The chain recombines TRBV5-1 with TRBJ2-5, with a possible D match to TRBD2 (5 bases). V was shortened by 0 bases and J by 5 bases, with 17 bases between the two germline ends. Germline assignment: CDR1 SGHRS and CDR2 YFSETQ. The CDR3 sequence is 16 residues long. This CDR3 is CASSLANSGLKETQYF. CDR3 DNA: TGCGCCAGCAGCTTGGCCAATTCCGGACTCAAGGAGACCCAGTACTTC.

Turning to this clone: The junction differs from germline at one of its ends, possibly a read error. This chain joins TRBV29-1 and TRBJ2-2; D may be TRBD1 (6 bases). Germline V gene sequence: CDR1 SQVTM, CDR2 ANQGSEA. This CDR3 has 16 amino acids. The CDR3 here is CSVDSTGYANTEELFF. CDR3 in DNA: TGCAGCGTTGATTCTACAGGGTATGCAAACACCGAGGAGCTGTTTTTT.

V and J are TRBV29-1 and TRBJ2-7; D may be TRBD1 (6 bases). The CDR3 length is 12 residues. The germline V gene has CDR1 SQVTM and CDR2 ANQGSEA. This CDR3 reads CSAATGPYEQYF. As DNA, the CDR3 is TGCTCTGCGGCCACAGGGCCCTACGAGCAGTACTTC.

Worth noting for this clone: One junction end does not reproduce the germline sequence, and a read error may be involved. V gene TRBV30 combines with J gene TRBJ2-1; D remains ambiguous. CDR3 size: 13 residues. The germline V gene encodes CDR1 GTSNPN and CDR2 SVGIG (reference sequence). As DNA, the CDR3 is TGTGCCTGGACCACCACCCCCCCTAATGGGCAGTTCTTC. As protein: CAWTTTPPNGQFF.

V usage is TRBV6-1 and J usage is TRBJ2-2; D is ambiguous. In germline, CDR1 is MNHNS, CDR2 SASEGT. CDR3 length: 15 amino acids. V lost 2 bases to trimming and J lost 5 bases, with 12 bases between them. The CDR3: CASSEWRPETGELFF. The CDR3 DNA is TGTGCCAGCAGTGAATGGCGGCCTGAAACCGGGGAGCTGTTTTTT.

The chain combines TRBV15 with TRBJ1-1, with D tentatively TRBD1 (6 bases). The CDR3 is 15 residues long. With 3 bases removed from V and 5 bases from J, the gap between germline ends came to 16 bases. Germline V gives CDR1 LNHNV, CDR2 YYDKDF (reference sequence). In DNA, the CDR3 is TGTGCCACCAGCAGGGGAAGGACAGCCGGTACTGAAGCTTTCTTT. The encoded protein is CATSRGRTAGTEAFF. Supplemented by reference TRBV15 and TRBJ1-1, the full variable domain reads DAMVIQNPRYQVTQFGKPVTLSCSQTLNHNVMYWYQQKSSQAPKLLFHYYDKDFNNEADTPDNFQSRRPNTSFCFLDIRSPGLGDTAMYLCATSRGRTAGTEAFFGQGTRLTVV.

V is TRBV6-6 and J is TRBJ1-5; 9 nucleotides line up with TRBD1. Per the germline V gene, CDR1 is MNHNY and CDR2 is SVGAGI (reference sequence). Trimming cost V 6 bases and J 2 bases; bases outside gene matches: 8. The CDR3 sequence is 16 residues long. This chain's CDR3 is CASREQGAKGNQPQHF. CDR3 coding DNA: TGTGCCAGCAGAGAACAGGGGGCTAAAGGCAATCAGCCCCAGCATTTT.

The chain links TRBV7-3 to TRBJ1-5, with 8 bases identical to TRBD1. The CDR3 totals 17 residues. Losses at the gene ends were 2 bases for V and 3 bases for J; bases not matched to a gene: 9. In germline, CDR1 is SGHTA, CDR2 FQGTGA. CDR3 residues: CASSLLGGQGANQPQHF. The CDR3, as DNA: TGTGCCAGCAGCTTATTAGGGGGGCAGGGGGCCAATCAGCCCCAGCATTTT.

This clone has a count of ten or more. The chain links TRBV11-3 to TRBJ2-1, with D possibly TRBD2 on 6 matching bases. V was pared by 0 bases and J by 2 bases, with 8 bases between. The germline CDR1 and CDR2 sequences are SGHNT and YENEEA. The CDR3 totals 15 residues. CDR3 residues: CASSLESGPYNEQFF. CDR3 DNA: TGTGCCAGCAGCTTAGAGAGCGGGCCCTACAATGAGCAGTTCTTC.

V is TRBV5-4 and J is TRBJ2-7; TRBD2 might be the D (6 bases). CDR1 is SGHNT and CDR2 is YYREEE in the germline V gene (reference sequence). Trimming left V 4 bases short and J 0 bases short, with 14 bases between. The CDR3 sequence is 15 residues long. The CDR3 here is CASSVGDFPSYEQYF. For the CDR3, the DNA is TGTGCCAGCAGCGTAGGGGACTTCCCCTCCTACGAGCAGTACTTC.

The V call is TRBV18, the J call TRBJ2-5, with D possibly being TRBD2 (6 bases). Trimming removed 3 bases at V and 3 bases at J, with 17 bases between. Germline-derived CDR1 and CDR2 are KGHSH and LQKENI. CDR3 length equals 16 residues. The DNA for the CDR3 is TGTGCCAGCTCACCTTTGGGACTTGCCAAGGAAGAGACCCAGTACTTC. Amino acid sequence: CASSPLGLAKEETQYF.

CDR3 sequence (DNA): TGCAGCGTAACAACAGGATCGGACACTGAAGCTTTCTTT. Translated: CSVTTGSDTEAFF. The chain joins TRBV29-1 to TRBJ1-1; D might be TRBD1 (5 bases). From germline, CDR1 is SQVTM and CDR2 ANQGSEA. Trimming left V 6 bases short and J 3 bases short, with 14 bases between. The CDR3 runs 13 residues.

The chain carries TRBV5-6 and TRBJ2-3; no reliable D call. V was clipped by 4 bases and J by 4 bases, with 4 bases between them. The length of the CDR3 is 11 residues. Germline values: CDR1 SGHDT, CDR2 YYEEEE. In DNA form, the CDR3 reads TGTGCCAGCAGCAGCGCAGATACGCAGTATTTT. This gives the protein CASSSADTQYF. Full variable domain (rest looked up from reference TRBV5-6 and TRBJ2-3): DAGVTQSPTHLIKTRGQQVTLRCSPKSGHDTVSWYQQALGQGPQFIFQYYEEEERQRGNFPDRFSGHQFPNYSSELNVNALLLGDSALYLCASSSADTQYFGPGTRLTVL.

This clone was seen once. The chain couples TRBV9 to TRBJ2-5, with 7 bases matching TRBD2. The germline V gene encodes CDR1 SGDLS and CDR2 YYNGEE. The V segment lost 4 bases and the J segment 4 bases; nucleotides outside the gene matches: 10. The CDR3 contains 15 residues. In DNA form, the CDR3 reads TGTGCCAGCAGCCCCAGTGCGGGAGCGGCAGAGACCCAGTACTTC. It yields the protein CASSPSAGAAETQYF.

This clone was picked up a small number of times. The chain joins TRBV7-2 to TRBJ2-7; 8 nucleotides line up with TRBD1. Germline lookup yields CDR1 SGHTA and CDR2 FQGNSA. V lost 6 bases to trimming and J lost 3 bases; unmatched junction nucleotides: 7. The CDR3 totals 14 residues. CDR3: CASRLGQAFYEQYF. CDR3 sequence (DNA): TGTGCCAGCAGGTTGGGACAGGCATTCTACGAGCAGTACTTC.

This clone showed up just a few times. The rearrangement joins TRBV30 to TRBJ2-2, with D possibly TRBD2 on 6 matching bases. This CDR3 has 15 amino acids. With 3 bases removed from V and 4 bases from J, the gap between germline ends came to 15 bases. Germline CDR1 and CDR2: GTSNPN and SVGIG (reference sequence). The CDR3 sequence: CAWSTDGRFTGELFF. DNA of the CDR3: TGTGCCTGGAGCACGGACGGGAGATTCACCGGGGAGCTGTTTTTT.

This chain uses TRBV10-1 with TRBJ1-2; D is possibly TRBD1 (6 bases). There are 13 residues in the CDR3. The germline CDR1 and CDR2 sequences are WNHNN and SYGVQD (reference sequence). V was trimmed by 5 bases and J by 2 bases, leaving 9 bases between them. The CDR3 DNA reads as TGCGCCAGCAGTCGGACAGAAAACTATGGCTACACCTTC. Translation gives CASSRTENYGYTF.

The rearrangement links TRBV9 to TRBJ2-5; 9 bases match TRBD1. After removal of 4 bases from V and 4 bases from J, the junction contained 8 bases not matched to a gene. Germline V lookup: CDR1 SGDLS, CDR2 YYNGEE. The CDR3 length is 15 residues. CDR3 coding DNA: TGTGCCAGCAGCAGCGGACAGGGGCGGGGAGAGACCCAGTACTTC. Protein product: CASSSGQGRGETQYF.

The rearrangement joins TRBV28 to TRBJ2-3; D gene uncertain. This CDR3 has 14 residues. CDR1 and CDR2 (germline): MDHEN, SYDVKM. The V gene lost 2 bases and the J gene lost 0 bases, with 6 bases spanning the gap. The CDR3 loop reads CASSLSTSTDTQYF. CDR3 coding DNA: TGTGCCAGCAGTTTAAGTACTAGCACAGATACGCAGTATTTT.

The rearrangement uses TRBV6-5 and TRBJ2-2; D is undetermined. In germline, CDR1 is MNHEY, CDR2 SVGAGI. The CDR3 consists of 15 residues. With 0 bases removed from V and 7 bases from J, the gap between germline ends came to 12 bases. CDR3 DNA: TGTGCCAGCAGTTACTCCTCCTCTCTTAACGGGGAGCTGTTTTTT. Protein: CASSYSSSLNGELFF.